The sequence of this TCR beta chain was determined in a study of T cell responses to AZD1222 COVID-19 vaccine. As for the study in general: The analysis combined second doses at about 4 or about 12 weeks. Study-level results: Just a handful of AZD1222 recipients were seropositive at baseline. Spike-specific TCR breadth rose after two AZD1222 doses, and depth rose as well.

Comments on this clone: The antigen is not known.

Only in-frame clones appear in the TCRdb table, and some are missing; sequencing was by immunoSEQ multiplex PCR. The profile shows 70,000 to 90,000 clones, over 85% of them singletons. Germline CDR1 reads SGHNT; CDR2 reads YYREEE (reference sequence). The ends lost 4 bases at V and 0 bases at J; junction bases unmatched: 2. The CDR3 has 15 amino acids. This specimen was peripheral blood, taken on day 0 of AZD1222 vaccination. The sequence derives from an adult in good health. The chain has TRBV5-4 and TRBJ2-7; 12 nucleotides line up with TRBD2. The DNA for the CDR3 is TGTGCCAGCAGCGCGACTAGCGGGGGCTCCTACGAGCAGTACTTC. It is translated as CASSATSGGSYEQYF.